Listed here is a single TCR beta chain. Receiving focal radiation plus CTLA-4 blockade with ipilimumab were patients who had chemo-refractory metastatic non-small-cell lung cancer. Data came from immunoSEQ multiplex PCR; TCRdb stores just in-frame clones and leaves some out. The table shows about 85,000 clones, with 86% occurring only once. The sample comes from a study of radiotherapy plus CTLA-4 blockade in lung cancer. The ends were cut back, 5 bases at V and 6 bases at J, with 24 bases in the middle. Per the germline V gene, CDR1 is SNHLY and CDR2 is FYNNEI. This CDR3 spans 17 amino acids. The sample was peripheral blood, taken from a patient treated with radiotherapy plus ipilimumab. The TCR sequence derives from a human donor with non-small cell lung cancer who had a partial response to radiotherapy plus ipilimumab. The gene calls are TRBV2 and TRBJ2-3, with D possibly being TRBD1 (6 bases). DNA for the CDR3: TGTGCCAGCAGTCGGACTCGAATAACCGGACAGCCCGATACGCAGTATTTT. Its translation: CASSRTRITGQPDTQYF.